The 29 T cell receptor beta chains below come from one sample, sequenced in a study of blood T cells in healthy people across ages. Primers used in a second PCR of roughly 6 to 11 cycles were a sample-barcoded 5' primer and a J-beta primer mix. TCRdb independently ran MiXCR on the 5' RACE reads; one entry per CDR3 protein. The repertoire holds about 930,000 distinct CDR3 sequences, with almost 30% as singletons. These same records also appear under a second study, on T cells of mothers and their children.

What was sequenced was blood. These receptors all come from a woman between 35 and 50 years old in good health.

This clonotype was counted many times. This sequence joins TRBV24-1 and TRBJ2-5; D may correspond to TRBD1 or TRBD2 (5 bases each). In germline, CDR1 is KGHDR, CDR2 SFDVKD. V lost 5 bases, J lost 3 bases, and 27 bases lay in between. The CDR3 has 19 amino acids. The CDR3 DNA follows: TGTGCCACCAGTGCTCAACCGGGACCCCTGATAGGTGGGGAAGAGACCCAGTACTTC. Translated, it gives CATSAQPGPLIGGEETQYF.

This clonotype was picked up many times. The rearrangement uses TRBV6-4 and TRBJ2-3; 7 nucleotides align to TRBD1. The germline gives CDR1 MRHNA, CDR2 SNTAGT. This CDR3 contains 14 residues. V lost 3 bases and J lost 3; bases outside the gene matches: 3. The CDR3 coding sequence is TGTGCCAGCAGTGAAGGGGGCCAAACAGATACGCAGTATTTT. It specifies CASSEGGQTDTQYF.

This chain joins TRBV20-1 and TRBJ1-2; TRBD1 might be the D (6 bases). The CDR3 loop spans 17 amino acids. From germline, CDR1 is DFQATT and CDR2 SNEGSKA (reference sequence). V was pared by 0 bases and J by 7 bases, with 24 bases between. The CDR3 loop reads CSARDCRTRGRICGYTF. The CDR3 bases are TGCAGTGCTAGAGATTGTAGAACAAGGGGGAGAATTTGTGGCTACACCTTC.

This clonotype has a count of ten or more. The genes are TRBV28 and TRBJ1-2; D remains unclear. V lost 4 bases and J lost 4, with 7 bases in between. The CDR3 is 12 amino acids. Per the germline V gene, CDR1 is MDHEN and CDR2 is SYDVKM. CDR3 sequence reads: CASSSLSYGYTF. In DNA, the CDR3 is TGTGCCAGCAGTTCCTTATCCTATGGCTACACCTTC.

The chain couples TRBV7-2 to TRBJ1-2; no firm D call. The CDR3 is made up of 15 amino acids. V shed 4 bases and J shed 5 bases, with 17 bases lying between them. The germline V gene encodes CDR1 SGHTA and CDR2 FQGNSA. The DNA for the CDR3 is TGTGCCAGCAGCTCCGAACTAAGGGCAGGATATGGCTACACCTTC. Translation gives CASSSELRAGYGYTF.

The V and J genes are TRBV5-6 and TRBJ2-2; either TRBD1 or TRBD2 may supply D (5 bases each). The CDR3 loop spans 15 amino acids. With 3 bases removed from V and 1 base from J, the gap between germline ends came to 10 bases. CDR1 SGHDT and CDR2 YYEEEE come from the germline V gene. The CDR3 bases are TGTGCCAGCAGCTCCTATGGGGGGAACACCGGGGAGCTGTTTTTT. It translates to CASSSYGGNTGELFF.

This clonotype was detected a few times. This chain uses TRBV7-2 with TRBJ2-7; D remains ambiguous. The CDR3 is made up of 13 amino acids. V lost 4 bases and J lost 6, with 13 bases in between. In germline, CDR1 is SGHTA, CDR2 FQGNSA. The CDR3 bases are TGTGCCAGCAGCTCCCGGGCAGACGGCGAGCAGTACTTC. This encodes CASSSRADGEQYF. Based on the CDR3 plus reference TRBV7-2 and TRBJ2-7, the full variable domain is GAGVSQSPSNKVTEKGKDVELRCDPISGHTALYWYRQSLGQGLEFLIYFQGNSAPDKSGLPSDRFSAERTGGSVSTLTIQRTQQEDSAVYLCASSSRADGEQYFGPGTRLTVT.

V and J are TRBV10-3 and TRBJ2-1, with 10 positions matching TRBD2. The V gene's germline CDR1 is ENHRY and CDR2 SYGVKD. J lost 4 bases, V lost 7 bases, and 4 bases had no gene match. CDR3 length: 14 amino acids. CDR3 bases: TGTGCCATCATGTCTAGCGGGGGTTACAATGAGCAGTTCTTC. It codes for CAIMSSGGYNEQFF.

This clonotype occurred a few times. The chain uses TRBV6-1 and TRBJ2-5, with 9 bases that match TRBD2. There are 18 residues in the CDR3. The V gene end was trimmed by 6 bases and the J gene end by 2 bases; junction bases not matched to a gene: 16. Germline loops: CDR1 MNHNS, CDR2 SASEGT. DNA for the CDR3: TGTGCCAGCAGCCCTGGTCGAATAGCGGGGGCCCCACAAGAGACCCAGTACTTC. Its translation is CASSPGRIAGAPQETQYF.

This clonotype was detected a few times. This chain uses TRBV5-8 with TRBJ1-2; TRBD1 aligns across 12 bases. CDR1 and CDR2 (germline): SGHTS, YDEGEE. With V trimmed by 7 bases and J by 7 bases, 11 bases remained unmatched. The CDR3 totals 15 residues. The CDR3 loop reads CASRNRGQGARGYTF. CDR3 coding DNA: TGTGCCAGCCGCAATAGGGGACAGGGGGCGCGTGGCTACACCTTC.

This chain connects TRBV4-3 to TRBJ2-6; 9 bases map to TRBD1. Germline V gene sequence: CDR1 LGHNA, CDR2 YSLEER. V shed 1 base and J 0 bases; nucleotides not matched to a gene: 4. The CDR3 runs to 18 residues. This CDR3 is CASSQGQGVNSGANVLTF. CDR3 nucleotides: TGCGCCAGCAGCCAAGGACAGGGGGTGAACTCTGGGGCCAACGTCCTGACTTTC.

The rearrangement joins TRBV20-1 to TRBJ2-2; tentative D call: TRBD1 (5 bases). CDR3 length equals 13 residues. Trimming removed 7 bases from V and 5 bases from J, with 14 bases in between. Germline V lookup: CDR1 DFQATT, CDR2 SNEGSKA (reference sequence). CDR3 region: CSGEAGNTGELFF. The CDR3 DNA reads TGCAGTGGGGAAGCAGGGAATACCGGGGAGCTGTTTTTT.

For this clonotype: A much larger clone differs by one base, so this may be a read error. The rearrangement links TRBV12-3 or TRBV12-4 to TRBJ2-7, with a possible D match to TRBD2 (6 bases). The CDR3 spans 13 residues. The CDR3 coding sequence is TGTGCCTGCAGTTACGGGGGTACGGGAGAGCAGTACTTC. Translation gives CACSYGGTGEQYF.

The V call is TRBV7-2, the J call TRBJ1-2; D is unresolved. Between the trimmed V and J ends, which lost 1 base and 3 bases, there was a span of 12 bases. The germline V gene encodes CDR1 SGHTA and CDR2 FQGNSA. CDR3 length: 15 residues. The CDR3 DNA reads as TGTGCCAGCAGCTTAGGTAAAGGGCTGGACTATGGCTACACCTTC. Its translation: CASSLGKGLDYGYTF. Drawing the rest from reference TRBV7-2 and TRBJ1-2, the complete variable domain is GAGVSQSPSNKVTEKGKDVELRCDPISGHTALYWYRQSLGQGLEFLIYFQGNSAPDKSGLPSDRFSAERTGGSVSTLTIQRTQQEDSAVYLCASSLGKGLDYGYTFGSGTRLTVV.

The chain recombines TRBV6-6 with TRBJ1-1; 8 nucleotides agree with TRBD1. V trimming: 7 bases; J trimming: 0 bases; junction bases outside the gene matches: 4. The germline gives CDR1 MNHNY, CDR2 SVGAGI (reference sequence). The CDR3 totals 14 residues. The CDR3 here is CASKRQGMNTEAFF. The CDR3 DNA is TGTGCCAGCAAACGACAGGGGATGAACACTGAAGCTTTCTTT.

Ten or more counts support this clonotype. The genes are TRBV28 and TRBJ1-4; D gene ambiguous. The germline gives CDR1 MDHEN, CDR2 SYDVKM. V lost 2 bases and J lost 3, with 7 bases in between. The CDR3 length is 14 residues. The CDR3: CASSLSGPNEKLFF. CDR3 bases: TGTGCCAGCAGTTTAAGCGGCCCTAATGAAAAACTGTTTTTT. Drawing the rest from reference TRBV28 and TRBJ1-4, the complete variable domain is DVKVTQSSRYLVKRTGEKVFLECVQDMDHENMFWYRQDPGLGLRLIYFSYDVKMKEKGDIPEGYSVSREKKERFSLILESASTNQTSMYLCASSLSGPNEKLFFGSGTQLSVL.

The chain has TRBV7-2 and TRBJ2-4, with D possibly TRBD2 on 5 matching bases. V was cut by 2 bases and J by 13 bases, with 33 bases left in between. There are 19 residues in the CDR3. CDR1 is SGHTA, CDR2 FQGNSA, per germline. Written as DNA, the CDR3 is TGTGCCAGCAGCTTAATTTTTTTGAGGGAGCGGACTGGGGTCAATGAGCAGTACTTC. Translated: CASSLIFLRERTGVNEQYF.

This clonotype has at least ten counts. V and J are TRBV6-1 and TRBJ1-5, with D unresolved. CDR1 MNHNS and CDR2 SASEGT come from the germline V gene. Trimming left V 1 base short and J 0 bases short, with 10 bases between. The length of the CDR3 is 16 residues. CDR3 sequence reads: CASSEGGGVSNQPQHF. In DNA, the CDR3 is TGTGCCAGCAGTGAAGGAGGCGGTGTTAGCAATCAGCCCCAGCATTTT.

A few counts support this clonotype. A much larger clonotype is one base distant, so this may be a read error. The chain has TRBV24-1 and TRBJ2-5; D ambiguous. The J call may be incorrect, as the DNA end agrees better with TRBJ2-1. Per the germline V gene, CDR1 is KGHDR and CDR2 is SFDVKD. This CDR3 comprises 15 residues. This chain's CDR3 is CATSEGGGPQETQFF. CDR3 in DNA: TGTGCCACCAGTGAGGGTGGCGGACCTCAAGAGACCCAGTTCTTC.

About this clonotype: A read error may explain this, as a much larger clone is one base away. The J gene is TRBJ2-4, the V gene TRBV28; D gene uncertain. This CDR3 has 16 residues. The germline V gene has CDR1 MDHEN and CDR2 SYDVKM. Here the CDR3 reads CASSFRHKAIKNIPYF. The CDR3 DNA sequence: TGTGCCAGCAGTTTCCGCCACAAAGCCATCAAAAACATTCCGTACTTC.

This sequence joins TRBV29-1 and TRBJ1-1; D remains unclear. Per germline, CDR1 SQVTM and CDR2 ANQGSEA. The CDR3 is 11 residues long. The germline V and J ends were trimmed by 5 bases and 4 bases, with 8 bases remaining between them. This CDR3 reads CSVRTTTEAFF. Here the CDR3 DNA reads TGCAGCGTTAGGACGACCACTGAAGCTTTCTTT.

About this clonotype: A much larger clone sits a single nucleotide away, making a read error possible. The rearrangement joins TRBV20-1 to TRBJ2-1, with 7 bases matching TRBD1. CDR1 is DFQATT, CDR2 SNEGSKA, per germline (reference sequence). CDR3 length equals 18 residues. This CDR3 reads CSARDSVEDRETRHERFF. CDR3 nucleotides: TGCAGTGCTAGAGACTCAGTGGAAGACAGGGAGACAAGGCATGAGCGGTTCTTC.

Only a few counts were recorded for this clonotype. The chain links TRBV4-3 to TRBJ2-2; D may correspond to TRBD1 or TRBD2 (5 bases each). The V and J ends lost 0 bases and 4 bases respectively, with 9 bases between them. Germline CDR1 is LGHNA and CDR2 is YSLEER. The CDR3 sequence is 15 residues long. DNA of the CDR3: TGCGCCAGCAGCCAAGATGGGGCGGGCACCGGGGAGCTGTTTTTT. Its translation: CASSQDGAGTGELFF.

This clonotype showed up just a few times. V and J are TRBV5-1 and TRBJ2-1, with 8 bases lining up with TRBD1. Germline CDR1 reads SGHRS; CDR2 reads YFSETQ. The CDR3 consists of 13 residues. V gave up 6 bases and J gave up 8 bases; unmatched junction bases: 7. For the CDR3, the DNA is TGCGCCAGCAACCGACAGGGGCGGGATGAGCAGTTCTTC. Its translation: CASNRQGRDEQFF.

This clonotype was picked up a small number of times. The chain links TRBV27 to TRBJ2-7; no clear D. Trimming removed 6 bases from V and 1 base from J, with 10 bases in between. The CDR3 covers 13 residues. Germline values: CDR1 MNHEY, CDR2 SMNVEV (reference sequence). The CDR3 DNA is TGTGCCAGCAGGTCAATTAGGTCCTACGAGCAGTACTTC. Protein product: CASRSIRSYEQYF.

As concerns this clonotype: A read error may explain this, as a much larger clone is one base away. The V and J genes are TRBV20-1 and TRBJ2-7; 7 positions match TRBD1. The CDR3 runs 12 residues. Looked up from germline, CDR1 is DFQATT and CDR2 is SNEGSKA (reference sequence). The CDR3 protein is CRASSDRVEQYF. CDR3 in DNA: TGCAGGGCTAGTAGCGACAGGGTCGAGCAGTACTTC.

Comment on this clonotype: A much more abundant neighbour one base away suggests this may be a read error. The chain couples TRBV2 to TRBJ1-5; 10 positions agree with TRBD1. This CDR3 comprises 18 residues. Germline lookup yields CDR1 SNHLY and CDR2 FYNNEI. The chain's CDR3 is CVSRRDRGQYLSNQPQHF. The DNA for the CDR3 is TGTGTCAGCCGCCGGGACAGGGGACAATACCTAAGCAATCAGCCCCAGCATTTT. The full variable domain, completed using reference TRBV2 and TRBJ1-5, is EPEVTQTPSHQVTQMGQEVILRCVPISNHLYFYWYRQILGQKVEFLVSFYNNEISEKSEIFDDQFSVERPDGSNFTLKIRSTKLEDSAMYFCVSRRDRGQYLSNQPQHFGDGTRLSIL.

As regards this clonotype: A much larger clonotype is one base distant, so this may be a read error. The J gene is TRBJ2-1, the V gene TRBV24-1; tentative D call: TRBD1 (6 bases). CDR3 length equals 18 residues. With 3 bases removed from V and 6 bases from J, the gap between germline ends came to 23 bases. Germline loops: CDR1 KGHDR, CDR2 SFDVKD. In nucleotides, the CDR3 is TGTGCCACCAGTGATCCTTCCGCCGGGACACAGGAATCCAATGAGCAGTTCTTC. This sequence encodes CATSDPSAGTQESNEQFF.

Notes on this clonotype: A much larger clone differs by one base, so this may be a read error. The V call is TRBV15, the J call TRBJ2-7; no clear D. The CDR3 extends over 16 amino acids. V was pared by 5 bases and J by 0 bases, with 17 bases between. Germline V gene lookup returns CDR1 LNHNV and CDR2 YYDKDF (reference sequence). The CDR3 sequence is CATSGAPGETSYEQYF. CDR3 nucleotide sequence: TGTGCCACCAGCGGAGCCCCAGGCGAGACCTCCTACGAGCAGTACTTC.